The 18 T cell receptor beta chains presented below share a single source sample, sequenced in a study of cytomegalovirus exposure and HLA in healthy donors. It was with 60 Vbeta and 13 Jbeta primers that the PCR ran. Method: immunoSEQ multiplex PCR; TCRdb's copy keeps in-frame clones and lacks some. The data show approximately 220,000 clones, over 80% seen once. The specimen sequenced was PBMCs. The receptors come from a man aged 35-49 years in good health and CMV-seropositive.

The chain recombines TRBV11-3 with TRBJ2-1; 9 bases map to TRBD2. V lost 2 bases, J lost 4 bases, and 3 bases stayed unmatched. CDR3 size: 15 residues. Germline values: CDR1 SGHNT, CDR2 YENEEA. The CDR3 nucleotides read TGTGCCAGCAGCTTAAAGCGGGAGGTTTACAATGAGCAGTTCTTC. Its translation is CASSLKREVYNEQFF.

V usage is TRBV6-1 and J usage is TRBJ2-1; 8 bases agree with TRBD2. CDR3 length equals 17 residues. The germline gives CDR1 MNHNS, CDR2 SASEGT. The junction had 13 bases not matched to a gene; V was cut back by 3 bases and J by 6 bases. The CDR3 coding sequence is TGTGCCAGCAGTGAGGCTGGACTAGCCGACCGAGGCAATGAGCAGTTCTTC. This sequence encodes CASSEAGLADRGNEQFF.

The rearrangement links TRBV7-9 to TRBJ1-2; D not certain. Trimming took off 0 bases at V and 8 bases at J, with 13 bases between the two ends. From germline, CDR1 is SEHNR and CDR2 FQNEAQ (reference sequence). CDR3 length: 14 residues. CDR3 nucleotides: TGTGCCAGCAGCTTAGCTGCGGCCCTCCGGGGCTACACCTTC. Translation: CASSLAAALRGYTF.

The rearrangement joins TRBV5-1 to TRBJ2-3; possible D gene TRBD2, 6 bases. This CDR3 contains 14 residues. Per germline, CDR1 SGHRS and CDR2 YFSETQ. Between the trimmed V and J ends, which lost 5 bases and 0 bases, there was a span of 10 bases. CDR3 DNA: TGCGCCAGCAGGTCCGGGACTAGCACAGATACGCAGTATTTT. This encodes CASRSGTSTDTQYF. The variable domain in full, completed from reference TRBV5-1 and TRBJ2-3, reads KAGVTQTPRYLIKTRGQQVTLSCSPISGHRSVSWYQQTPGQGLQFLFEYFSETQRNKGNFPGRFSGRQFSNSRSEMNVSTLELGDSALYLCASRSGTSTDTQYFGPGTRLTVL.

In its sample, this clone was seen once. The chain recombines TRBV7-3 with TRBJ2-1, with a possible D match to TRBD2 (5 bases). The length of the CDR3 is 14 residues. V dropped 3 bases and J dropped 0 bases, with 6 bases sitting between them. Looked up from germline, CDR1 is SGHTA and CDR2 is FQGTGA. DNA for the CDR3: TGTGCCAGCAGCTTGGACTCCTCCTACAATGAGCAGTTCTTC. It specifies CASSLDSSYNEQFF.

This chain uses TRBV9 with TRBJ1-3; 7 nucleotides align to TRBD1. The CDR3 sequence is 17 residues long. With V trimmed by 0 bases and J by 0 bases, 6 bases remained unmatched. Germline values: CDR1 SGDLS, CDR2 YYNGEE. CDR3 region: CASSVEAGGHSGNTIYF. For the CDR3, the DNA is TGTGCCAGCAGCGTAGAAGCAGGGGGTCACTCTGGAAACACCATATATTTT. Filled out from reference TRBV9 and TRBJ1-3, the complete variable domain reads DSGVTQTPKHLITATGQRVTLRCSPRSGDLSVYWYQQSLDQGLQFLIQYYNGEERAKGNILERFSAQQFPDLHSELNLSSLELGDSALYFCASSVEAGGHSGNTIYFGEGSWLTVV.

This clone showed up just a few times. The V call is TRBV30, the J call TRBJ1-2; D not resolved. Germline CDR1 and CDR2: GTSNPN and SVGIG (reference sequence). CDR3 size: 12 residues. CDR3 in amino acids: CVLWASRSGYTF. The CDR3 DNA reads TGTGTCCTGTGGGCGTCACGCTCTGGCTACACCTTC.

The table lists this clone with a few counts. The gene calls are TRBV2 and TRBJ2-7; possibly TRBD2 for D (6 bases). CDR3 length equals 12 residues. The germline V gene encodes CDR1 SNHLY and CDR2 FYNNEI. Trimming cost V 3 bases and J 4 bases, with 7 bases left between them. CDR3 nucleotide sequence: TGTGCCAGCAGTGATCGGGGGTACGAGCAGTACTTC. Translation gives CASSDRGYEQYF.

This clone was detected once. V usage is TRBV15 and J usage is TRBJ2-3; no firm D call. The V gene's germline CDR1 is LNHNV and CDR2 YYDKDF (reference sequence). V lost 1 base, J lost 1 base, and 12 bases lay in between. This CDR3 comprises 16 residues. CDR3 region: CATSRVLSGGTDTQYF. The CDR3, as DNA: TGTGCCACCAGCAGAGTATTGTCAGGCGGCACAGATACGCAGTATTTT.

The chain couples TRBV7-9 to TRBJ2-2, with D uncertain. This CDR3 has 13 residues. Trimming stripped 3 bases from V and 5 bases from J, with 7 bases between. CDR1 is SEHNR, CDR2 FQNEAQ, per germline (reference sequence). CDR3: CASSLVETGELFF. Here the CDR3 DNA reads TGTGCCAGCAGCTTGGTGGAGACCGGGGAGCTGTTTTTT.

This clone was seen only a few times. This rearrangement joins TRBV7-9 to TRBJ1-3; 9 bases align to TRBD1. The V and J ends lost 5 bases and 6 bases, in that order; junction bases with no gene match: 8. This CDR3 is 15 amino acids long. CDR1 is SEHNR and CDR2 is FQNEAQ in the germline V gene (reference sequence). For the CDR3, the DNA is TGTGCCAGCAGCGTCTCCGGGACAGGGAAAAACACCATATATTTT. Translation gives CASSVSGTGKNTIYF.

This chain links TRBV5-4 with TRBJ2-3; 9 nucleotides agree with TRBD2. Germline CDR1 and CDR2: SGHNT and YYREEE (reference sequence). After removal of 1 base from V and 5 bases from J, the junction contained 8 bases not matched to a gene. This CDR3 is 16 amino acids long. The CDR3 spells CASSLRLAGTVDTQYF. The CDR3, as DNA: TGTGCCAGCAGCTTGAGGCTAGCGGGGACGGTAGATACGCAGTATTTT.

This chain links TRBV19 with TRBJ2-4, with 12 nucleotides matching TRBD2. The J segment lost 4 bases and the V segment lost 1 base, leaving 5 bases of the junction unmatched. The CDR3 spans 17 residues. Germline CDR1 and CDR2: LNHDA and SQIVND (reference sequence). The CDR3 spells CASSIVASGRGKNIQYF. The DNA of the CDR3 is TGTGCCAGTAGTATAGTCGCTAGCGGGAGGGGTAAAAACATTCAGTACTTC.

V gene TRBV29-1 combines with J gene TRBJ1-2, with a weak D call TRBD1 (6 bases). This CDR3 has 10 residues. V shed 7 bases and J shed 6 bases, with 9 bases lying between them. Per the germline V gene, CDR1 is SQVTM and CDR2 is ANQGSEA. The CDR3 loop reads CSATGNGYTF. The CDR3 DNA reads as TGCAGCGCCACAGGGAATGGCTACACCTTC.

The CDR3 protein is CASSEVGVNEQFF. DNA for the CDR3: TGTGCCAGCAGTGAGGTAGGGGTCAATGAGCAGTTCTTC. The gene calls are TRBV6-5 and TRBJ2-1; D is possibly TRBD1 (5 bases). Trimming removed 5 bases from V and 6 bases from J, with 11 bases in between. Germline loops: CDR1 MNHEY, CDR2 SVGAGI. This CDR3 comprises 13 residues.

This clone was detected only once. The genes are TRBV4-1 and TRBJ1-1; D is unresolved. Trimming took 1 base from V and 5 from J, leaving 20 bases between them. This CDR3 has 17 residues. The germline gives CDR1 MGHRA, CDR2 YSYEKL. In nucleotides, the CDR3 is TGCGCCAGCAGCCAAGTTCCCCTGGGCAGACGTGGGACTGAAGCTTTCTTT. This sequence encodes CASSQVPLGRRGTEAFF.

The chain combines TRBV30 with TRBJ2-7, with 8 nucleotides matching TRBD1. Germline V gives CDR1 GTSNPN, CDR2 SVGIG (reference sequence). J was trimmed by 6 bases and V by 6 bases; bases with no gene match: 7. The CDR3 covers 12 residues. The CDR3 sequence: CACDQGAFEQYF. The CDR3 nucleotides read TGTGCCTGTGATCAGGGGGCATTCGAGCAGTACTTC.

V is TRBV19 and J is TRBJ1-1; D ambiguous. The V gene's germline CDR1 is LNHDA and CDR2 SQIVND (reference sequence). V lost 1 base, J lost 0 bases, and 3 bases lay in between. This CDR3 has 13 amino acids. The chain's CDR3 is CASSIVMNTEAFF. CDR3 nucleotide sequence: TGTGCCAGTAGTATAGTAATGAACACTGAAGCTTTCTTT.